This T cell receptor (beta chain) was identified in a study of OX40 agonist ivuxolimab in advanced cancers. General study results and limits: Nonresponders included some who also had low normalized T-cell clonal expansion. Both blood CD4+ and CD8+ T cells showed clonal growth by week 6 at 0.1 to 3.0 mg/kg.

The protocol was immunoSEQ multiplex PCR, while the TCRdb copy is restricted to in-frame clones and leaves out a portion. The sample has about 21,000 clones, around nine tenths seen once. The CDR3 is made up of 14 amino acids. The germline gives CDR1 MNHNS, CDR2 SASEGT. V shed 3 bases and J shed 8 bases, with 16 bases lying between them. Concerning this clone: The antigen is undetermined.

This sequence was found in an adult with an advanced solid tumor such as melanoma, head and neck, liver or kidney cancer. This chain links TRBV6-1 with TRBJ1-1; maybe TRBD1 (5 bases). The sequenced sample was CD4+ or CD8+ T cells sorted from blood, obtained in a trial of the OX40 agonist ivuxolimab. CDR3 nucleotides: TGTGCCAGCAGTGAGGGACCGGCCCGCGCGGAAGCTTTCTTT. This translates into CASSEGPARAEAFF.